Listed here are 19 T cell receptor beta chains from one sample, sequenced in a study of blood T cell repertoires in COVID-19. The method was immunoSEQ multiplex PCR; TCRdb's version includes in-frame clones alone and lacks a portion of them. The profile shows a few hundred thousand clones, 87% of them singletons. The sample was peripheral blood. Every receptor here comes from a man aged 18 to 29 with active or convalescent COVID-19.

The V call is TRBV6-5, the J call TRBJ2-6, with unresolved D. Germline V gene lookup returns CDR1 MNHEY and CDR2 SVGAGI. The CDR3 sequence is 12 residues long. V was pared by 6 bases and J by 4 bases, with 4 bases between. CDR3 loop: CASRSGANVLTF. The CDR3 DNA reads as TGTGCCAGCAGGTCAGGGGCCAACGTCCTGACTTTC.

This clone was detected a few times. This rearrangement joins TRBV7-2 to TRBJ2-2, with 8 bases that match TRBD1. The CDR3 loop spans 15 amino acids. Germline assignment: CDR1 SGHTA and CDR2 FQGNSA. Trimming at V came to 1 base and at J to 6 bases, leaving 4 bases not matched to a gene. CDR3 bases: TGTGCCAGCAGCTTAGTTTCAGGGGGCTCCGGGGAGCTGTTTTTT. This sequence encodes CASSLVSGGSGELFF.

The V and J genes are TRBV28 and TRBJ2-7; TRBD2 agrees at 8 bases. The CDR3 is 13 amino acids. CDR1 is MDHEN and CDR2 is SYDVKM in the germline V gene. V lost 9 bases, J lost 3 bases, and 7 bases stayed unmatched. For the CDR3, the DNA is TGTGCCAGTTTAACCGGGGGGGGCTACGAGCAGTACTTC. This sequence encodes CASLTGGGYEQYF.

This chain joins TRBV2 and TRBJ1-5; unclear D gene. The germline V and J ends were trimmed by 6 bases and 1 base, with 7 bases remaining between them. The CDR3 has 13 amino acids. Germline V gene sequence: CDR1 SNHLY, CDR2 FYNNEI. CDR3 sequence: CASSAQSNQPQHF. CDR3 nucleotide sequence: TGTGCCAGCAGCGCTCAGAGCAATCAGCCCCAGCATTTT.

CDR3 amino acids: CASSQGLAGGKETQYF. CDR3 nucleotides: TGTGCCAGCAGCCAGGGACTAGCGGGGGGGAAAGAGACCCAGTACTTC. The rearrangement joins TRBV7-7 to TRBJ2-5; 16 nucleotides align to TRBD2. Germline-derived CDR1 and CDR2 are SSHAT and FNYEAQ (reference sequence). The CDR3 contains 16 residues. The V segment lost 5 bases and the J segment 3 bases; nucleotides outside the gene matches: 3.

The rearrangement links TRBV5-1 to TRBJ2-7; TRBD2 matches at 13 bases. Per the germline V gene, CDR1 is SGHRS and CDR2 is YFSETQ. Trimming removed 10 bases from V and 5 bases from J; junction bases left unmatched: 9. The CDR3 consists of 14 residues. CDR3 protein: CASRLGTSGDEQYF. In DNA form, the CDR3 reads TGCGCCTCCCGGTTGGGGACTAGCGGGGACGAGCAGTACTTC.

This chain joins TRBV2 and TRBJ2-5; D gene ambiguous. The germline V and J ends were trimmed by 4 bases and 5 bases, with 14 bases remaining between them. CDR3 length equals 14 residues. CDR1 is SNHLY and CDR2 is FYNNEI in the germline V gene. This CDR3 is CASSGVPGGETQYF. CDR3 DNA: TGTGCCAGCAGTGGAGTCCCGGGTGGGGAGACCCAGTACTTC.

The J gene is TRBJ2-3, the V gene TRBV24-1; the match to TRBD1 covers 7 bases. The V gene end was trimmed by 3 bases and the J gene end by 5 bases; junction bases not matched to a gene: 4. CDR1 KGHDR and CDR2 SFDVKD come from the germline V gene. This CDR3 is 14 amino acids long. This CDR3 reads CATSDAGQEDTQYF. In nucleotides, the CDR3 is TGTGCCACCAGTGATGCCGGACAGGAAGATACGCAGTATTTT.

The chain links TRBV4-1 to TRBJ2-2; 10 bases fit TRBD1. This CDR3 spans 17 amino acids. J gave up 6 bases and V 3 bases, and 10 bases lay outside the gene matches. The germline V gene has CDR1 MGHRA and CDR2 YSYEKL. CDR3 in amino acids: CASSQTGTGVLAGELFF. The CDR3 nucleotides are TGCGCCAGCAGCCAGACCGGGACAGGGGTTTTGGCCGGGGAGCTGTTTTTT.

The chain couples TRBV28 to TRBJ2-1; 8 nucleotides line up with TRBD2. CDR1 MDHEN and CDR2 SYDVKM come from the germline V gene. Trimming cost V 8 bases and J 0 bases; bases outside gene matches: 6. The CDR3 is 15 amino acids. CDR3 nucleotides: TGTGCCAGCGTCCAGCGGGAGAACTCCTACAATGAGCAGTTCTTC. Protein: CASVQRENSYNEQFF.

This chain links TRBV11-3 with TRBJ2-7, with 7 nucleotides matching TRBD1. V lost 5 bases to trimming and J lost 6 bases; unmatched junction nucleotides: 10. CDR1 SGHNT and CDR2 YENEEA come from the germline V gene. The CDR3 spans 14 residues. The CDR3: CASSRDYRGSEQYF. The CDR3 nucleotides are TGTGCCAGCAGCCGAGATTACAGGGGCTCCGAGCAGTACTTC.

V is TRBV6-2 or TRBV6-3 and J is TRBJ1-2; D remains unclear. The CDR3 has 12 amino acids. The germline CDR1 and CDR2 sequences are MNHEY and SVGEGT. V was trimmed by 4 bases and J by 3 bases, leaving 6 bases between them. The CDR3 protein is CASSWPDYGYTF. For the CDR3, the DNA is TGTGCCAGCAGTTGGCCTGACTATGGCTACACCTTC.

V is TRBV5-1 and J is TRBJ1-2; maybe TRBD1 (6 bases). Deletions cut 4 bases from V and 1 base from J, with 8 bases between. The CDR3 extends over 13 amino acids. Germline CDR1 reads SGHRS; CDR2 reads YFSETQ. CDR3 sequence (DNA): TGCGCCAGCAGCGTGGACAGTAACTATGGCTACACCTTC. Its translation is CASSVDSNYGYTF.

The gene calls are TRBV28 and TRBJ1-4, with D possibly TRBD1 on 6 matching bases. CDR1 is MDHEN, CDR2 SYDVKM, per germline. V shed 5 bases and J shed 8 bases, with 18 bases lying between them. The CDR3 totals 15 residues. The CDR3 coding sequence is TGTGCCAGCAGTGGGGGGGGTACGGGACACGAAAAACTGTTTTTT. Amino acid sequence: CASSGGGTGHEKLFF.

The gene calls are TRBV5-1 and TRBJ2-5, with 7 positions matching TRBD2. There are 15 residues in the CDR3. The V gene end was trimmed by 1 base and the J gene end by 4 bases; junction bases not matched to a gene: 7. Germline V CDR1 and CDR2: SGHRS, YFSETQ. The CDR3 DNA reads TGCGCCAGCAGCTTGAGCCCGGGGGGAGGAGAGACCCAGTACTTC. Protein sequence: CASSLSPGGGETQYF. Variable domain in full (rest from reference TRBV5-1 and TRBJ2-5): KAGVTQTPRYLIKTRGQQVTLSCSPISGHRSVSWYQQTPGQGLQFLFEYFSETQRNKGNFPGRFSGRQFSNSRSEMNVSTLELGDSALYLCASSLSPGGGETQYFGPGTRLLVL.

The V gene is TRBV5-5, the J gene TRBJ1-1, with D tentatively TRBD1 (5 bases). This CDR3 is 16 amino acids long. Germline loops: CDR1 SGHKS, CDR2 YYEKEE (reference sequence). The V and J ends lost 1 base and 0 bases respectively, with 13 bases between them. DNA of the CDR3: TGTGCCAGCAGCTTGCAGGGAGGGTTGATGAACACTGAAGCTTTCTTT. Translating it yields CASSLQGGLMNTEAFF.

This rearrangement joins TRBV5-1 to TRBJ1-6, with D uncertain. The CDR3 contains 14 residues. Between the trimmed V and J ends, which lost 3 bases and 5 bases, there was a span of 9 bases. The germline V gene encodes CDR1 SGHRS and CDR2 YFSETQ. The CDR3 region has the DNA TGCGCCAGCAGCTACCGGGAACATAATTCACCCCTCCACTTT. This codes for CASSYREHNSPLHF.

The chain has TRBV27 and TRBJ2-3; tentative D call: TRBD1 (5 bases). With 7 bases removed from V and 5 bases from J, the gap between germline ends came to 19 bases. In germline, CDR1 is MNHEY, CDR2 SMNVEV (reference sequence). The CDR3 spans 15 residues. Written as DNA, the CDR3 is TGTGCCAGCACCCTGGGTGGGGCCCAGGGAGATACGCAGTATTTT. Translated, it gives CASTLGGAQGDTQYF.

The chain is built from TRBV14 and TRBJ2-3; a possible D gene is TRBD2 (6 bases). The CDR3 contains 16 residues. V lost 0 bases to trimming and J lost 2 bases, with 12 bases between them. In germline, CDR1 is SGHDN, CDR2 FVKESK. As DNA, the CDR3 is TGTGCCAGCAGCCAAGATCGTGGGGGGTACACAGATACGCAGTATTTT. This translates into CASSQDRGGYTDTQYF.